The source of this T cell receptor beta chain is a study of technical replicates of blood from a handful of donors. The length of the CDR3 is 15 residues. Germline trimming cut 6 bases from V and 6 bases from J; bases unmatched to any gene: 11. Germline lookup yields CDR1 MNHEY and CDR2 SMNVEV (reference sequence). TCRdb's copy holds only in-frame clones and misses some; the assay was immunoSEQ multiplex PCR. The sample contains tens of thousands of clones, around 93% of which appear only once. The TCR comes from a human donor in good health. The chain has TRBV27 and TRBJ2-5; 9 nucleotides agree with TRBD2. Sequenced: T cells isolated from PBMCs. Written as DNA, the CDR3 is TGTGCCAGCAGCCCTAAAATAGCGGGAGCGCAGACCCAGTACTTC. Translating it yields CASSPKIAGAQTQYF.